Presented here are 9 T cell receptor beta chains from one specimen sequenced in a study of blood T cell repertoires in COVID-19. The data were produced by immunoSEQ multiplex PCR, yet TCRdb's version contains in-frame clones alone and is incomplete. Of fewer than 250,000 clones listed, about 85% are singletons. Material: peripheral blood. These receptors originate from a human donor in a cohort sampled during active COVID-19.

V is TRBV12-5 and J is TRBJ1-3; D is perhaps TRBD1 (5 bases). Trimming stripped 1 base from V and 1 base from J, with 14 bases between. The CDR3 totals 17 residues. Germline lookup yields CDR1 LGHNT and CDR2 FRNRAP. Here the CDR3 reads CASGLGQPSGSGNTIYF. The CDR3 DNA reads TGTGCTAGTGGTTTGGGACAGCCCTCTGGTTCTGGAAACACCATATATTTT.

This clone came up a few times. V usage is TRBV7-8 and J usage is TRBJ2-7, with 7 bases aligning to TRBD1. This CDR3 region has 14 residues. With 5 bases clipped from V and 5 bases from J, the junction kept 9 bases outside the gene matches. Germline CDR1 reads SGHVS; CDR2 reads FQNEAQ. CDR3 region: CASSPLTGSDEQYV. The CDR3 region has the DNA TGTGCCAGCAGCCCACTGACAGGGTCCGACGAGCAGTACGTC.

The chain uses TRBV6-5 and TRBJ1-2; 9 positions match TRBD1. V gave up 0 bases and J gave up 5 bases; unmatched junction bases: 4. The CDR3 length is 15 residues. The V gene's germline CDR1 is MNHEY and CDR2 SVGAGI. The CDR3 DNA reads as TGTGCCAGCAGTTACTCGGCGACAGGGGGATATGGCTACACCTTC. It encodes CASSYSATGGYGYTF.

V gene TRBV3-1 (or the pseudogene TRBV3-2) combines with J gene TRBJ2-7; D might be TRBD2 (6 bases). V lost 2 bases to trimming and J lost 4 bases, with 15 bases between them. The CDR3 extends over 15 amino acids. CDR1 and CDR2 from the germline V gene are LGHDT and YNNKEL (reference sequence). The chain's CDR3 is CASSQPGLVDYEQYF. The CDR3, as DNA: TGTGCCAGCAGCCAACCGGGACTGGTAGATTACGAGCAGTACTTC.

The chain is built from TRBV9 and TRBJ1-1, with D tentatively TRBD1 (6 bases). There are 15 residues in the CDR3. The V end lost 1 base, the J end lost 1 base, and 11 bases lay between the germline ends. Per germline, CDR1 SGDLS and CDR2 YYNGEE. DNA for the CDR3: TGTGCCAGCAGCGTACATCAGGGGCCGAACACTGAAGCTTTCTTT. Translated, it gives CASSVHQGPNTEAFF.

This sequence joins TRBV13 and TRBJ1-6; no definite D call. Germline values: CDR1 PRHDT, CDR2 FYEKMQ (reference sequence). Trimming cost V 2 bases and J 7 bases, with 9 bases left between them. This CDR3 contains 14 residues. The CDR3 DNA follows: TGTGCCAGCAGCTTATCAGGAAGAAATTCACCCCTCCACTTT. This gives the protein CASSLSGRNSPLHF.

The V and J genes are TRBV7-2 and TRBJ1-5, with D possibly matching TRBD1 (6 bases). Trimming took off 4 bases at V and 7 bases at J, with 14 bases between the two ends. Germline CDR1 SGHTA, CDR2 FQGNSA. The CDR3 consists of 14 residues. The CDR3 loop is CASSSPGGGQPQHF. The CDR3 DNA sequence: TGTGCCAGCAGCTCCCCAGGCGGGGGCCAGCCCCAGCATTTT.

This chain joins TRBV3-1 (or the pseudogene TRBV3-2) and TRBJ2-7; possibly TRBD2 for D (5 bases). In germline, CDR1 is LGHDT, CDR2 YNNKEL (reference sequence). The V end lost 2 bases, the J end lost 2 bases, and 16 bases lay between the germline ends. The length of the CDR3 is 16 residues. CDR3 in amino acids: CASSQTWSGSTYEQYF. The CDR3, as DNA: TGTGCCAGCAGCCAAACCTGGTCGGGATCCACCTACGAGCAGTACTTC.

The chain is built from TRBV30 and TRBJ2-7; a weak D match, TRBD2 (5 bases). V dropped 1 base and J dropped 0 bases, with 16 bases sitting between them. Per germline, CDR1 GTSNPN and CDR2 SVGIG (reference sequence). This CDR3 has 16 residues. The CDR3 bases are TGTGCCTGGAGTGCCGGCAGCGGAAGAAGCTCCTACGAGCAGTACTTC. Translating it yields CAWSAGSGRSSYEQYF.